Each of the 25 T cell receptor beta chains below was sequenced from the same sample in a study of cytomegalovirus exposure and HLA in healthy donors (dated by TCRdb to 2015 to 2018). Libraries were prepared through the immunoSEQ multiplex PCR assay. A mixture of 60 forward primers for TCR Vbeta segments and 13 reverse primers for TCR Jbeta segments was used in the multiplex PCR. TCRdb mirrors the immuneACCESS table, restricted to in-frame sequences. Some clones are absent from its copies; in checked studies, under half trace to an unresolved V gene, and the reason for the others is unknown. The sample table holds 150,000 to 170,000 clones, of which about four fifths were seen once. The top ten constitute roughly 7.7% of the sample. The sample consisted of PBMCs. Receptors were obtained from a man aged 25 to 40 in good health and CMV-seropositive.

The chain recombines TRBV5-1 with TRBJ2-1, with 7 bases aligning to TRBD1. V was clipped by 1 base and J by 5 bases; unmatched bases: 6. CDR1 is SGHRS, CDR2 YFSETQ, per germline. This CDR3 contains 15 residues. CDR3 in amino acids: CASSLLTGVDNEQFF. CDR3 in DNA: TGCGCCAGCAGCTTGTTAACAGGGGTGGACAATGAGCAGTTCTTC.

This clone was counted once. The chain recombines TRBV5-1 with TRBJ2-5; no reliable D call. Germline assignment: CDR1 SGHRS and CDR2 YFSETQ. Trimming left V 2 bases short and J 5 bases short, with 7 bases between. The CDR3 contains 12 residues. The CDR3 is CASSLSLETQYF. CDR3 in DNA: TGCGCCAGCAGCTTATCCCTCGAGACCCAGTACTTC.

The chain recombines TRBV30 with TRBJ2-1; possible D gene TRBD1, 5 bases. The CDR3 consists of 17 residues. The V end lost 3 bases, the J end lost 0 bases, and 18 bases lay between the germline ends. Germline V gives CDR1 GTSNPN, CDR2 SVGIG (reference sequence). Here the CDR3 reads CAWRSGEGAPSYNEQFF. Here the CDR3 DNA reads TGTGCCTGGAGGTCCGGAGAAGGGGCCCCCTCCTACAATGAGCAGTTCTTC.

The chain joins TRBV4-2 to TRBJ2-1; D is unclear. The length of the CDR3 is 14 residues. Trimming pared 0 bases from V and 4 bases from J, leaving 7 bases between. In germline, CDR1 is LGHNA, CDR2 YNFKEQ. The CDR3 region has the DNA TGTGCCAGCAGCCAAGATCAGGTTTACAATGAGCAGTTCTTC. It is translated as CASSQDQVYNEQFF.

This chain joins TRBV9 and TRBJ2-7; 12 positions agree with TRBD2. Germline trimming cut 4 bases from V and 3 bases from J; bases unmatched to any gene: 5. The CDR3 sequence is 15 residues long. Germline lookup yields CDR1 SGDLS and CDR2 YYNGEE. The CDR3 protein is CASSISTSGSYEQYF. Here the CDR3 DNA reads TGTGCCAGCAGCATATCGACTAGCGGGAGCTACGAGCAGTACTTC.

The CDR3 DNA is TGTGCCATCAGTGAGTCCAGGGGCCGCACAGATACGCAGTATTTT. It translates to CAISESRGRTDTQYF. The chain links TRBV10-3 to TRBJ2-3; weak D call: TRBD1 (6 bases). V dropped 0 bases and J dropped 1 base, with 8 bases sitting between them. The germline V gene encodes CDR1 ENHRY and CDR2 SYGVKD. CDR3 length equals 15 residues.

The table lists this clone with a few counts. At one end the junction does not follow the germline gene, possibly because of a read error. The chain is built from TRBV5-4 and TRBJ2-2, with a tentative D call TRBD2 (5 bases). The V gene's germline CDR1 is SGHNT and CDR2 YYREEE (reference sequence). The CDR3 has 15 amino acids. The CDR3 DNA reads TGTGCCAGCAGTTTGGACTGGTCCCCCTTCGGGGAGCTGTTTTTT. Its protein is CASSLDWSPFGELFF.

The rearrangement uses TRBV2 and TRBJ2-1, with D perhaps TRBD2 (5 bases). With 3 bases removed from V and 1 base from J, the gap between germline ends came to 10 bases. CDR3 length: 15 residues. CDR1 is SNHLY, CDR2 FYNNEI, per germline. The DNA for the CDR3 is TGTGCCAGCAGTGAGGTGACGGGGTCCTACAATGAGCAGTTCTTC. This encodes CASSEVTGSYNEQFF.

The gene calls are TRBV5-4 and TRBJ1-2; D might be TRBD1 (6 bases). CDR1 is SGHNT and CDR2 is YYREEE in the germline V gene (reference sequence). V was pared by 5 bases and J by 3 bases, with 11 bases between. CDR3 length: 13 amino acids. The CDR3: CASREQGYYGYTF. The DNA of the CDR3 is TGTGCCAGCAGAGAACAGGGATACTATGGCTACACCTTC.

CDR3 protein: CASRPTGTDTGELFF. The CDR3 DNA is TGTGCCAGCAGACCTACCGGGACAGACACCGGGGAGCTGTTTTTT. This sequence joins TRBV6-4 and TRBJ2-2, with 7 bases lining up with TRBD1. CDR3 length equals 15 residues. CDR1 MRHNA and CDR2 SNTAGT come from the germline V gene. With V trimmed by 6 bases and J by 3 bases, 7 bases remained unmatched.

The chain uses TRBV29-1 and TRBJ2-5; possible D gene TRBD1, 5 bases. The V end was cut by 2 bases, the J end by 7 bases, with 11 bases between. From germline, CDR1 is SQVTM and CDR2 ANQGSEA. The CDR3 has 12 residues. The CDR3 DNA reads TGCAGCGTTGAACGGCAGGGTCTGACCCAGTACTTC. Its protein product is CSVERQGLTQYF.

J is TRBJ1-5 and V is TRBV27, with D uncertain. Trimming shortened V by 9 bases and J by 7 bases, and 16 bases separated the two germline ends. CDR3 length equals 13 residues. Looked up from germline, CDR1 is MNHEY and CDR2 is SMNVEV (reference sequence). The CDR3 DNA is TGTGCCAGTAGAGGAGGGTTCGGGCAGCCCCAGCATTTT. This encodes CASRGGFGQPQHF.

This clone was seen just once. J is TRBJ2-5 and V is TRBV15, with 10 bases fitting TRBD2. The CDR3 is made up of 13 amino acids. In germline, CDR1 is LNHNV, CDR2 YYDKDF (reference sequence). Unmatched junction bases numbered 3, after V lost 8 bases and J lost 3 bases. CDR3 amino acids: CATGSGGEETQYF. DNA of the CDR3: TGTGCCACCGGGAGCGGGGGGGAAGAGACCCAGTACTTC.

The gene calls are TRBV5-4 and TRBJ2-1; the D gene is possibly TRBD2 (7 bases). V was cut by 0 bases and J by 2 bases, with 12 bases left in between. The CDR3 runs 16 residues. The germline CDR1 and CDR2 sequences are SGHNT and YYREEE (reference sequence). The CDR3 DNA reads TGTGCCAGCAGCTTGGATTCGGGGGGCCCCTACAATGAGCAGTTCTTC. Encoded protein: CASSLDSGGPYNEQFF.

This chain joins TRBV6-5 and TRBJ2-3; D is undetermined. CDR3 size: 13 residues. Looked up from germline, CDR1 is MNHEY and CDR2 is SVGAGI. Trimming took off 3 bases at V and 0 bases at J, with 4 bases between the two ends. The CDR3 loop reads CASSYTSTDTQYF. The CDR3 region has the DNA TGTGCCAGCAGTTATACTAGCACAGATACGCAGTATTTT.

The chain recombines TRBV4-1 with TRBJ2-1, with D possibly TRBD2 on 6 matching bases. Looked up from germline, CDR1 is MGHRA and CDR2 is YSYEKL. V lost 6 bases, J lost 6 bases, and 18 bases lay in between. The CDR3 consists of 15 residues. The CDR3 region has the DNA TGCGCCAGCAGTAAGAGGGGACTCATGGCCAATGAGCAGTTCTTC. This encodes CASSKRGLMANEQFF.

This clone was found once. The chain employs TRBV12-5 and TRBJ2-1; 8 bases line up with TRBD1. The CDR3 sequence is 14 residues long. Germline CDR1 LGHNT, CDR2 FRNRAP. With 7 bases clipped from V and 10 bases from J, the junction kept 12 bases outside the gene matches. CDR3 in DNA: TGTGCTAGTGTGAGGCAGGGGGCAGTTATGGAGCAGTTCTTC. This codes for CASVRQGAVMEQFF.

The chain combines TRBV5-6 with TRBJ2-1; 11 bases map to TRBD2. The CDR3 contains 17 residues. J was trimmed by 3 bases and V by 0 bases; bases with no gene match: 5. CDR1 and CDR2 (germline): SGHDT, YYEEEE. CDR3 DNA: TGTGCCAGCAGCTTGGAGATAGCGGGAGGGGACTACAATGAGCAGTTCTTC. This codes for CASSLEIAGGDYNEQFF. Complete variable domain (other parts from reference TRBV5-6 and TRBJ2-1): DAGVTQSPTHLIKTRGQQVTLRCSPKSGHDTVSWYQQALGQGPQFIFQYYEEEERQRGNFPDRFSGHQFPNYSSELNVNALLLGDSALYLCASSLEIAGGDYNEQFFGPGTRLTVL.

This clone was found once. The CDR3 region has the DNA TGCGCCAGCAGCCAATGGACTAGCGGGGGGCGGAACACCGGGGAGCTGTTTTTT. Protein product: CASSQWTSGGRNTGELFF. The rearrangement uses TRBV4-1 and TRBJ2-2, with 14 bases fitting TRBD2. Germline CDR1 MGHRA, CDR2 YSYEKL. The CDR3 extends over 18 amino acids. V lost 2 bases and J lost 1; bases outside the gene matches: 3.

The J gene is TRBJ1-2, the V gene TRBV11-2, with TRBD1 matching over 8 bases. Germline-derived CDR1 and CDR2 are SGHAT and FQNNGV. The CDR3 runs 14 residues. The trim removed 5 bases at V and 4 bases at J, leaving 6 bases unmatched. The CDR3 DNA is TGTGCCAGCAGCCAGGGGGCGAGCGGCTATGGCTACACCTTC. Its translation is CASSQGASGYGYTF.

CDR3 sequence reads: CASSEFGAGKETQYF. The CDR3 nucleotides read TGCGCCAGCAGTGAGTTCGGAGCGGGGAAAGAGACCCAGTACTTC. The rearrangement joins TRBV10-1 to TRBJ2-5; 7 bases are a match to TRBD2. The CDR3 consists of 15 residues. The germline V gene has CDR1 WNHNN and CDR2 SYGVQD (reference sequence). V shed 1 base, J shed 3 bases, and the junction held 5 bases outside the gene matches.

The CDR3 loop reads CASKSPGIETQYF. DNA for the CDR3: TGTGCCAGCAAGTCGCCAGGGATAGAGACCCAGTACTTC. This rearrangement joins TRBV6-5 to TRBJ2-5, with a tentative D call TRBD1 (5 bases). The CDR3 is 13 amino acids. In germline, CDR1 is MNHEY, CDR2 SVGAGI. V was clipped by 7 bases and J by 4 bases, with 13 bases between them.

This clone has more than one count but fewer than ten. V is TRBV6-1 and J is TRBJ1-1, with TRBD1 as a possible D gene (5 bases). Trimming removed 7 bases at V and 5 bases at J, with 8 bases between. The CDR3 contains 11 residues. Germline CDR1 reads MNHNS; CDR2 reads SASEGT. This CDR3 reads CASTGMTEAFF. CDR3 coding DNA: TGTGCCAGCACAGGGATGACTGAAGCTTTCTTT.

The V and J genes are TRBV27 and TRBJ1-5; a possible D gene is TRBD1 (6 bases). CDR1 is MNHEY, CDR2 SMNVEV, per germline (reference sequence). The CDR3 runs to 13 residues. Trimming took 5 bases from V and 4 from J, leaving 9 bases between them. Written as DNA, the CDR3 is TGTGCCAGCAGTCCGGACAGTAATCAGCCCCAGCATTTT. It codes for CASSPDSNQPQHF.

Points on this clone: Other nucleotide sequences from this sample produce the same CDR3. The chain combines TRBV7-9 with TRBJ1-2, with D possibly being TRBD1 (5 bases). The germline CDR1 and CDR2 sequences are SEHNR and FQNEAQ (reference sequence). Between the trimmed V and J ends, which lost 3 bases and 7 bases, there was a span of 15 bases. CDR3 size: 14 residues. CDR3 residues: CASSLGSGGSGYTF. The CDR3 DNA reads TGTGCCAGCAGCTTGGGGTCCGGGGGGTCTGGCTACACCTTC.